A selection of T cell receptor beta chains follows, all from one sample in a study of cytomegalovirus exposure and HLA in healthy donors. Measured with immunoSEQ multiplex PCR; TCRdb has only the in-frame clones, and not every one. The sample lists under 200,000 clones, over 85% occurring once. Sequenced: PBMCs. The receptors stem from a man in his late teens or twenties in good health and CMV-seropositive. Each CDR3 is given with its conserved first and last residue. The D gene is left open where the match is weak. Not all rows give a size; the values are once, few, many and, for expanded clones, a class.

d_call	v_call	j_call	clone_size	cdr3_aa	cdr3_nt
NA	TRBV5-6	TRBJ1-1	NA	CASSPDRDTEAFF	TGTGCCAGCAGCCCCGACCGGGACACTGAAGCTTTCTTT
TRBD1	TRBV27	TRBJ2-1	NA	CASSLSDRLSVNEQFF	TGTGCCAGCAGTTTATCGGACAGGTTGTCTGTTAATGAGCAGTTCTTC
NA	TRBV19	TRBJ1-1	NA	CASSVTTGATEAFF	TGTGCCAGTAGTGTCACGACAGGAGCCACTGAAGCTTTCTTT
TRBD2	TRBV13	TRBJ2-7	NA	CASSSRPGLALSYEQYF	TGTGCCAGCAGCTCCCGCCCCGGACTAGCGCTCTCCTACGAGCAGTACTTC
TRBD2	TRBV6-1	TRBJ2-3	NA	CASSVRIGRAPDTQYF	TGTGCCAGCAGTGTTCGTATCGGGAGGGCCCCAGATACGCAGTATTTT
NA	TRBV4-1	TRBJ1-2	NA	CASSDTRAYLRSGANYGYTF	TGCGCCAGCTCGGACACACGGGCCTATTTACGCTCTGGAGCTAACTATGGCTACACCTTC
TRBD1	TRBV28	TRBJ2-7	NA	CASSLPGTAFSYEQYF	TGTGCCAGCAGTTTGCCCGGGACAGCGTTTTCCTACGAGCAGTACTTC
TRBD2	TRBV28	TRBJ2-1	NA	CASSGGTSGSNEQFF	TGTGCCAGCAGCGGGGGGACTAGCGGGAGCAATGAGCAGTTCTTC
NA	TRBV2	TRBJ1-5	once	CASRWRPYSNQPQHF	TGTGCCAGCAGGTGGCGGCCCTATAGCAATCAGCCCCAGCATTTT
TRBD2	TRBV7-6	TRBJ2-1	NA	CASSLASLAGGPRNEQFF	TGTGCCAGCAGCTTAGCGAGTCTAGCGGGAGGGCCTCGGAATGAGCAGTTCTTC
NA	TRBV11-3	TRBJ1-1	NA	CASSLDRGNAEAFF	TGTGCCAGCAGCTTAGATCGGGGTAATGCTGAAGCTTTCTTT
NA	TRBV27	TRBJ2-3	once	CASSRADTQYF	TGTGCCAGCAGCCGAGCGGATACGCAGTATTTT
NA	TRBV27	TRBJ1-1	NA	CASSSLDTLKAMNTEAFF	TGTGCCAGCAGTTCCTTAGACACCCTTAAGGCCATGAACACTGAAGCTTTCTTT
NA	TRBV27	TRBJ2-7	NA	CASSLRYRASEQYF	TGTGCCAGCAGTTTACGGTACAGGGCATCCGAGCAGTACTTC
TRBD2	TRBV5-1	TRBJ2-1	NA	CASSLPIAGSSYNEQFF	TGCGCCAGCAGCCTACCGATAGCGGGGAGCTCCTACAATGAGCAGTTCTTC
NA	TRBV11-1	TRBJ1-5	NA	CASSLSRDQPQHF	TGTGCCAGCAGCTTAAGCAGGGATCAGCCCCAGCATTTT
TRBD2	TRBV12-5	TRBJ2-1	NA	CASRLAGGNEQFF	TGTGCTAGTAGGCTAGCGGGAGGAAATGAGCAGTTCTTC
TRBD2	TRBV4-1	TRBJ2-4	NA	CASSQFETSSKNIQYF	TGCGCCAGCAGCCAATTTGAGACTAGCTCCAAAAACATTCAGTACTTC
NA	TRBV30	TRBJ2-3	NA	CAWSPSDTQYF	TGTGCCTGGAGTCCTTCAGATACGCAGTATTTT
TRBD2	TRBV5-1	TRBJ2-5	once	CASSFSGRLLETQYF	TGCGCCAGCAGCTTTAGCGGGAGGTTGCTAGAGACCCAGTACTTC
TRBD2	TRBV7-9	TRBJ2-1	NA	CASRPTSGRGINEQFF	TGTGCCAGCAGGCCTACTAGCGGGAGGGGAATCAATGAGCAGTTCTTC
NA	TRBV19	TRBJ1-3	NA	CASSADSPSGNTIYF	TGTGCCAGTAGTGCAGACAGCCCCTCTGGAAACACCATATATTTT
TRBD1	TRBV5-1	TRBJ2-5	NA	CASSYQGQQETQYF	TGCGCCAGCAGCTATCAGGGACAGCAAGAGACCCAGTACTTC
TRBD2	TRBV19	TRBJ2-1	NA	CASSTRLAGSYNEQFF	TGTGCCAGTAGCACACGACTAGCGGGTTCTTACAATGAGCAGTTCTTC
NA	TRBV18	TRBJ1-5	NA	CASSTDSNQPQHF	TGTGCCAGCTCTACTGATAGCAATCAGCCCCAGCATTTT
NA	TRBV23-1	TRBJ2-3	NA	CASSQRGPKRTDTQYF	TGCGCCAGCAGTCAACGCGGGCCCAAGCGGACAGATACGCAGTATTTT
TRBD1	TRBV29-1	TRBJ1-4	once	CSCYRGETNEKLFF	TGCAGCTGCTACAGGGGCGAGACTAATGAAAAACTGTTTTTT
TRBD2	TRBV27	TRBJ2-3	NA	CASRRTSGSRADTQYF	TGTGCCAGCAGACGGACTAGCGGGAGCAGGGCAGATACGCAGTATTTT
NA	TRBV5-1	TRBJ1-2	NA	CASSLDSAGAKGYTF	TGCGCCAGCAGCTTGGATTCGGCGGGGGCCAAAGGCTACACCTTC
NA	TRBV25-1	TRBJ1-1	NA	CASSELGKGPNTEAFF	TGTGCCAGCAGTGAATTAGGTAAGGGGCCGAACACTGAAGCTTTCTTT
NA	TRBV6-5	TRBJ2-6	NA	CASSYARYSGANVLTF	TGTGCCAGCAGTTACGCCCGGTACTCTGGGGCCAACGTCCTGACTTTC
TRBD1	TRBV10-3	TRBJ2-7	NA	CAISESGQGLGEQYF	TGTGCCATCAGTGAGTCCGGACAGGGTTTGGGCGAGCAGTACTTC
NA	TRBV28	TRBJ2-4	NA	CASSLAGQAKNIQYF	TGTGCCAGCAGTTTAGCAGGGCAAGCCAAAAACATTCAGTACTTC
NA	TRBV5-6	TRBJ2-3	NA	CASSLDMGGTQYF	TGTGCCAGCAGCTTGGATATGGGAGGTACGCAGTATTTT
NA	TRBV28	TRBJ1-4	NA	CASRWASRNEKLFF	TGTGCCAGCAGGTGGGCGTCCAGAAATGAAAAACTGTTTTTT
NA	TRBV4-1	TRBJ2-5	NA	CASSQESQETQYF	TGCGCCAGCAGCCAAGAATCTCAAGAGACCCAGTACTTC
NA	TRBV18	TRBJ2-7	NA	CASSTGRDYEQYF	TGTGCCAGCTCAACCGGGCGGGACTACGAGCAGTACTTC
TRBD1	TRBV5-1	TRBJ2-7	once	CASSLDGQGASYEQYF	TGCGCCAGCAGCTTGGATGGGCAGGGGGCATCCTACGAGCAGTACTTC
TRBD1	TRBV11-1	TRBJ2-2	NA	CASSHDRVTDTGELFF	TGTGCCAGCAGCCATGACAGGGTCACGGACACCGGGGAGCTGTTTTTT
NA	TRBV7-9	TRBJ1-5	NA	CASSSYREGLQPQHF	TGTGCCAGCAGCTCGTACAGGGAGGGGTTGCAGCCCCAGCATTTT
NA	TRBV15	TRBJ2-2	NA	CATSRDRWGDGELFF	TGTGCCACCAGCAGAGATCGGTGGGGGGACGGGGAGCTGTTTTTT
NA	TRBV4-1	TRBJ2-3	NA	CASSQVGVRTDTQYF	TGCGCCAGCAGCCAAGTCGGGGTTCGAACAGATACGCAGTATTTT
NA	TRBV11-3	TRBJ2-7	once	CASSFATTPTYEQYF	TGTGCCAGCAGCTTTGCGACTACACCTACCTACGAGCAGTACTTC
TRBD1	TRBV28	TRBJ2-3	NA	CASSSTQGAKVTDTQYF	TGTGCCAGCAGTTCTACCCAGGGGGCGAAGGTCACAGATACGCAGTATTTT
NA	TRBV6-1	TRBJ2-2	few	CASNRANTGELFF	TGTGCCAGCAACAGGGCGAACACCGGGGAGCTGTTTTTT
NA	TRBV4-1	TRBJ2-7	NA	CASSQDKLQREQYF	TGCGCCAGCAGCCAAGATAAGCTGCAGCGCGAGCAGTACTTC
TRBD2	TRBV28	TRBJ2-2	NA	CASSLWGLAANTGELFF	TGTGCCAGCAGTTTATGGGGCCTAGCGGCGAACACCGGGGAGCTGTTTTTT
TRBD1	TRBV19	TRBJ2-4	NA	CASSPLQGPNIQYF	TGTGCCAGTAGTCCCCTACAGGGGCCGAACATTCAGTACTTC
NA	TRBV5-1	TRBJ2-7	NA	CASSLNLGGSYEQYF	TGCGCCAGCAGCTTGAATCTCGGGGGTTCCTACGAGCAGTACTTC
TRBD2	TRBV29-1	TRBJ2-3	NA	CSQGLANTDTQYF	TGCAGTCAGGGACTAGCAAACACAGATACGCAGTATTTT
TRBD2	TRBV11-3	TRBJ2-7	NA	CASSSRSGSSYEQYF	TGTGCCAGCAGCTCAAGGAGCGGGAGTTCCTACGAGCAGTACTTC
NA	TRBV7-8	TRBJ1-2	NA	CASSLTRGTNYGYTF	TGTGCCAGCAGCTTAACCAGGGGAACTAACTATGGCTACACCTTC
TRBD2	TRBV5-6	TRBJ2-1	NA	CASTTGLAGDEQFF	TGTGCCAGCACCACAGGACTAGCTGGCGATGAGCAGTTCTTC
TRBD1	TRBV11-2	TRBJ1-2	NA	CASSLRQGHYGYTF	TGTGCCAGCAGCCTACGACAGGGACACTATGGCTACACCTTC